The clone carrying this T cell receptor beta chain has just a few counts. Its antigen is as yet unknown. Using its own MiXCR run on the RT-PCR reads, TCRdb lists one record per CDR3 protein. This sample yields about 520,000 distinct CDR3 sequences, of which roughly 27% are seen a single time; approximately 2% belongs to the top ten. The data were taken from a study of response to subunit inactivated influenza vaccine. Germline lookup yields CDR1 DFQATT and CDR2 SNEGSKA (reference sequence). This CDR3 has 15 amino acids. V was cut by 3 bases and J by 4 bases, with 16 bases left in between. Notes on the study in general: Authors proposed each seasonal influenza vaccination draws in few new T cells.

Sequenced here: CD4+ T cells sorted from PBMCs, sampled around 5 days after vaccination. V is TRBV20-1 and J is TRBJ2-1, with a possible D match to TRBD2 (5 bases). This clonotype originated in a man in his fifties who received an inactivated influenza vaccine. The CDR3 sequence: CSARPAGGSYNEQFF. In nucleotides, the CDR3 is TGCAGTGCTAGGCCCGCGGGCGGGTCGTACAATGAGCAGTTCTTC.